Listed here are 23 T cell receptor beta chains from one sample, sequenced in a study of T cell repertoires in cytomegalovirus infection. MiXCR, applied by TCRdb to the reads, yields one record per CDR3 protein. Among fewer than 550,000 distinct CDR3 sequences listed, roughly 12% were seen once. Sequencing was performed on PBMCs. The receptors here all came from a human donor in good health (CMV status not recorded). Some clones in this sample may be carry-over from other donors' samples.

This clonotype was picked up a small number of times. The chain combines TRBV12-3 or TRBV12-4 with TRBJ1-1; TRBD1 agrees at 7 bases. Germline trimming cut 5 bases from V and 4 bases from J; bases unmatched to any gene: 4. This CDR3 is built from 13 residues. This CDR3 reads CASSTGVGTEAFF. The CDR3 DNA is TGTGCCAGCAGTACAGGGGTGGGCACTGAAGCTTTCTTT.

In its sample, this clonotype was seen a few times. The J gene is TRBJ2-3, the V gene TRBV10-3; D gene unclear. The germline V gene has CDR1 ENHRY and CDR2 SYGVKD. The CDR3 consists of 14 residues. V lost 4 bases to trimming and J lost 2 bases, with 10 bases between them. The chain's CDR3 is CAISVGVDTDTQYF. CDR3 DNA sequence: TGTGCCATCAGTGTAGGCGTCGACACAGATACGCAGTATTTT.

This rearrangement joins TRBV20-1 to TRBJ2-2; TRBD2 agrees at 11 bases. The CDR3 contains 15 residues. Looked up from germline, CDR1 is DFQATT and CDR2 is SNEGSKA (reference sequence). J was trimmed by 10 bases and V by 2 bases; bases with no gene match: 9. CDR3 coding DNA: TGCAGTGCTAGACTAGCGGGGGGCCTTAGAGAGGAGCTGTTTTTT. Translated, it gives CSARLAGGLREELFF.

This clonotype was recorded at least ten times. This chain links TRBV4-2 with TRBJ2-3; D call uncertain. The germline V gene encodes CDR1 LGHNA and CDR2 YNFKEQ. Trimming took off 2 bases at V and 2 bases at J, with 11 bases between the two ends. This CDR3 is 15 amino acids long. DNA of the CDR3: TGTGCCAGCAGCCAATCTCGGCAGGCCACAGATACGCAGTATTTT. Translating it yields CASSQSRQATDTQYF.

This clonotype was picked up a small number of times. The chain combines TRBV20-1 with TRBJ2-3, with D possibly TRBD1 on 6 matching bases. CDR1 is DFQATT and CDR2 is SNEGSKA in the germline V gene (reference sequence). The CDR3 loop spans 13 amino acids. Trimming cost V 7 bases and J 2 bases, with 13 bases left between them. The CDR3 bases are TGCAGTGTAAACGACAGGTTCACAGATACGCAGTATTTT. The encoded protein is CSVNDRFTDTQYF.

This clonotype was seen many times. The chain carries TRBV28 and TRBJ2-5; 8 bases map to TRBD2. CDR1 MDHEN and CDR2 SYDVKM come from the germline V gene. This CDR3 has 16 amino acids. With V trimmed by 4 bases and J by 1 base, 8 bases remained unmatched. CDR3 nucleotides: TGTGCCAGCAGTTCGGCGACTAGCGCTATCCAAGAGACCCAGTACTTC. Protein: CASSSATSAIQETQYF.

This clonotype was seen many times. The gene calls are TRBV20-1 and TRBJ1-3; D is uncertain. The CDR3 is 17 amino acids. Per the germline V gene, CDR1 is DFQATT and CDR2 is SNEGSKA (reference sequence). V gave up 0 bases and J gave up 0 bases, with 15 bases separating them. The CDR3 coding sequence is TGCAGTGCTAGAGATTACCTCGTGGGGAGCTCTGGAAACACCATATATTTT. It translates to CSARDYLVGSSGNTIYF.

This clonotype was detected ten times or more. V usage is TRBV20-1 and J usage is TRBJ2-1; D unresolved. CDR3 length equals 15 residues. In germline, CDR1 is DFQATT, CDR2 SNEGSKA (reference sequence). Trimming removed 1 base at V and 0 bases at J, with 10 bases between. Here the CDR3 DNA reads TGCAGTGCTAGAGTCGCGAAAACCTCCTACAATGAGCAGTTCTTC. Its translation is CSARVAKTSYNEQFF.

There are many counts of this clonotype. One junction end does not reproduce the germline sequence, and a read error may be involved. The J gene is TRBJ1-2, the V gene TRBV19, with 7 positions matching TRBD1. The length of the CDR3 is 15 residues. Per the germline V gene, CDR1 is LNHDA and CDR2 is SQIVND (reference sequence). DNA for the CDR3: TGTGCCAGTAGTTCGAGGGGGCGCGAAAACTTTGGCTACACCTTC. Protein sequence: CASSSRGRENFGYTF.

This clonotype was recorded at least ten times. The J gene is TRBJ1-2, the V gene TRBV10-3; D unresolved. Per germline, CDR1 ENHRY and CDR2 SYGVKD. Trimming shortened V by 2 bases and J by 6 bases, and 4 bases separated the two germline ends. This CDR3 region has 11 residues. CDR3 in amino acids: CAISEGHGYTF. The CDR3 DNA reads TGTGCCATCAGTGAGGGGCATGGCTACACCTTC.

Ten or more counts support this clonotype. The chain combines TRBV6-6 with TRBJ1-3, with a tentative D call TRBD1 (5 bases). Trimming cost V 2 bases and J 4 bases, with 9 bases left between them. The CDR3 sequence is 14 residues long. Germline values: CDR1 MNHNY, CDR2 SVGAGI (reference sequence). CDR3 loop: CASSYGDGGNTIYF. DNA for the CDR3: TGTGCCAGCAGTTACGGGGACGGAGGAAACACCATATATTTT.

The chain uses TRBV2 and TRBJ2-7, with TRBD2 identical over 7 bases. V was clipped by 7 bases and J by 7 bases; unmatched bases: 10. This CDR3 has 13 amino acids. Germline loops: CDR1 SNHLY, CDR2 FYNNEI. The DNA of the CDR3 is TGTGCCAGCATGAGGTGGGAGGGAACTGAGCAGTACTTC. Translating gives CASMRWEGTEQYF. The full variable domain, in which reference TRBV2 and TRBJ2-7 provide the parts outside the CDR3, is EPEVTQTPSHQVTQMGQEVILRCVPISNHLYFYWYRQILGQKVEFLVSFYNNEISEKSEIFDDQFSVERPDGSNFTLKIRSTKLEDSAMYFCASMRWEGTEQYFGPGTRLTVT.

This clonotype showed up many times. The rearrangement uses TRBV2 and TRBJ1-1; tentative D call: TRBD1 (6 bases). V gave up 1 base and J gave up 7 bases, with 10 bases separating them. Germline CDR1 is SNHLY and CDR2 is FYNNEI. The CDR3 spans 13 residues. The CDR3 sequence is CASSEGGPDEAFF. CDR3 DNA: TGTGCCAGCAGTGAAGGGGGGCCTGATGAAGCTTTCTTT. Filled out from reference TRBV2 and TRBJ1-1, the complete variable domain reads EPEVTQTPSHQVTQMGQEVILRCVPISNHLYFYWYRQILGQKVEFLVSFYNNEISEKSEIFDDQFSVERPDGSNFTLKIRSTKLEDSAMYFCASSEGGPDEAFFGQGTRLTVV.

The J gene is TRBJ2-5, the V gene TRBV2, with 11 nucleotides matching TRBD1. With 6 bases clipped from V and 5 bases from J, the junction kept 8 bases outside the gene matches. Germline values: CDR1 SNHLY, CDR2 FYNNEI. The CDR3 totals 15 residues. CDR3 coding DNA: TGTGCCAGCAGCGCAAGGACAGGGGGCTTGGAGACCCAGTACTTC. Encoded protein: CASSARTGGLETQYF.

This clonotype appeared many times. The chain joins TRBV6-1 to TRBJ2-3; a weak D match, TRBD1 (6 bases). Trimming stripped 4 bases from V and 5 bases from J, with 16 bases between. Germline V CDR1 and CDR2: MNHNS, SASEGT. The CDR3 is 15 amino acids. The CDR3 protein is CASSAPRGRRDTQYF. CDR3 nucleotides: TGTGCCAGCAGTGCCCCCAGGGGCCGCAGAGATACGCAGTATTTT.

Only a few counts were recorded for this clonotype. The V call is TRBV7-9, the J call TRBJ2-7; D not resolved. This CDR3 spans 13 amino acids. V shed 4 bases and J shed 1 base, with 8 bases lying between them. Germline-derived CDR1 and CDR2 are SEHNR and FQNEAQ (reference sequence). CDR3 amino acids: CASSSPASYEQYF. The CDR3 DNA reads TGTGCCAGCAGCTCTCCGGCGTCCTACGAGCAGTACTTC.

Many counts were recorded for this clonotype. V and J are TRBV7-2 and TRBJ2-7; no reliable D call. The CDR3 length is 14 residues. Germline CDR1 reads SGHTA; CDR2 reads FQGNSA. Trimming took off 5 bases at V and 3 bases at J, with 14 bases between the two ends. The CDR3 DNA follows: TGTGCCAGCAGCCGTGCACAGTTACACTACGAGCAGTACTTC. It specifies CASSRAQLHYEQYF.

This rearrangement joins TRBV7-9 to TRBJ1-4, with D tentatively TRBD1 (5 bases). The V end was cut by 5 bases, the J end by 6 bases, with 16 bases between. The CDR3 is made up of 15 amino acids. Germline V CDR1 and CDR2: SEHNR, FQNEAQ (reference sequence). CDR3 region: CASSPKTAIDEKLFF. The CDR3 DNA is TGTGCCAGCAGCCCAAAGACAGCAATTGATGAAAAACTGTTTTTT.

This clonotype was detected many times. The genes are TRBV6-1 and TRBJ2-5; D gene unclear. The V end was cut by 2 bases, the J end by 5 bases, with 9 bases between. Looked up from germline, CDR1 is MNHNS and CDR2 is SASEGT. This CDR3 comprises 13 residues. The CDR3 sequence is CASSENVGETQYF. The CDR3 DNA is TGTGCCAGCAGTGAAAATGTGGGGGAGACCCAGTACTTC.

This clonotype was seen repeatedly, ten times or more. The chain combines TRBV6-2 or TRBV6-3 with TRBJ2-2, with D perhaps TRBD1 (5 bases). The germline V and J ends were trimmed by 6 bases and 1 base, with 9 bases remaining between them. The CDR3 loop spans 14 amino acids. The V gene's germline CDR1 is MNHEY and CDR2 SVGEGT. The CDR3 bases are TGTGCCAGCAGGAAAACAGGGAACACCGGGGAGCTGTTTTTT. Amino acids: CASRKTGNTGELFF.

The J gene is TRBJ2-1, the V gene TRBV14, with D possibly TRBD2 on 6 matching bases. The CDR3 loop spans 13 amino acids. The germline gives CDR1 SGHDN, CDR2 FVKESK. V was clipped by 5 bases and J by 12 bases, with 17 bases between them. In nucleotides, the CDR3 is TGTGCCAGCAGCGGGGCAAGACTAGAGCGGCAGTTCTTC. Protein sequence: CASSGARLERQFF.

The chain has TRBV19 and TRBJ2-4, with D possibly TRBD1 on 6 matching bases. There are 14 residues in the CDR3. V was pared by 5 bases and J by 7 bases, with 15 bases between. Germline V lookup: CDR1 LNHDA, CDR2 SQIVND (reference sequence). In nucleotides, the CDR3 is TGTGCCAGTAGTTCGCCGACAGGAGCGAACATTCAGTACTTC. It yields the protein CASSSPTGANIQYF.

In its sample, this clonotype was seen a few times. The DNA for the CDR3 is TGTGCCAGCAGCTCAGGGGGAGCCTATGGCTACACCTTC. It translates to CASSSGGAYGYTF. The chain links TRBV13 to TRBJ1-2, with TRBD1 matching 7 bases. The CDR3 contains 13 residues. CDR1 and CDR2 (germline): PRHDT, FYEKMQ (reference sequence). Trimming at V came to 4 bases and at J to 4 bases, leaving 3 bases not matched to a gene.